The entry that follows covers one T cell receptor (beta chain) sequence. Its antigen is currently unknown. Memory CD4+ cells were the fraction left after CD45RA+ naive selection. Source study methods: With immunoSEQ giving junction-only sequences and no quality scores, filtering differed. Using immunoSEQ multiplex PCR, the repertoire was profiled, and TCRdb retains in-frame clones only, with some absent. The V and J calls and the clone size are those of that table, but D and trimming were determined from the DNA. This sample has some 2,000,000 clones, with 85% to 95% found just once. These data belong to a study of shared clonotypes between healthy human individuals. Overall study context: Each donor's CD8 memory used one plate, CD8 naive two, each CD4 subset three.

Whole-study findings and limits: Generation probability values for non-shared clonotypes were lower than those for clonotypes shared by all four donors.

This clonotype originated in a man aged 18 to 30 in good health. The sequenced material came from naive CD4+ T cells sorted from blood. Subset denoted: CD45RA+ positively selected.

The CDR3 region is CSGGFSSYEQYF. The CDR3 DNA sequence: TGCAGCGGGGGGTTCAGCTCCTACGAGCAGTACTTC. The J gene is TRBJ2-7, the V gene TRBV29-1; the D gene could be TRBD1 or TRBD2 (5 bases each). This CDR3 is 12 amino acids long. Looked up from germline, CDR1 is SQVTM and CDR2 is ANQGSEA. V lost 7 bases and J lost 0, with 10 bases in between.